A selection of T cell receptor beta chains follows, all from one sample in a study of shared clonotypes between healthy human individuals. Some clones are missing from TCRdb's copy, which holds only in-frame ones; the method was immunoSEQ multiplex PCR. The sample records 2.3 million or so clones, just over 90% being singletons. The sequencing input was naive CD4+ T cells from PBMCs. All receptors derive from a man aged 18 to 29 in good health. Some clones in this sample may be carry-over from other donors' samples. Each CDR3 is given with its conserved first and last residue. The D gene is left open where the match is weak. Size is stated for part of the rows, as once, few or many counts, or as a class when the clone is expanded.

clone_size j_call d_call v_call cdr3_nt cdr3_aa
NA TRBJ2-3 TRBD2 TRBV11-2 TGTGCCAGCCAGAGGTTGGCTAGCGGGACAGATACGCAGTATTTT CASQRLASGTDTQYF
NA TRBJ2-1 TRBD2 TRBV4-2 TGTGCCAGCAGCCCAACCGGGAGGGTCGATGAGCAGTTCTTC CASSPTGRVDEQFF
NA TRBJ2-7 TRBD2 TRBV28 TGTGCCAGCAGTCCCTATGGGACTAGCGGCAGGGTCGAGCAGTACTTC CASSPYGTSGRVEQYF
NA TRBJ2-2 NA TRBV7-3 TGTGCCAGCAGCTTAAATGACGGACGCACCGGGGAGCTGTTTTTT CASSLNDGRTGELFF
NA TRBJ1-5 NA TRBV4-1 TGCGCCAGCAGCCCCGGGGCGGGGGGGAGCCCGGCAAATCAGCCCCAGCATTTT CASSPGAGGSPANQPQHF
NA TRBJ1-2 NA TRBV7-2 TGTGCCAGCAGCTTAGGACGCGTAGGCTACACCTTC CASSLGRVGYTF
NA TRBJ2-2 NA TRBV19 TGTGCCAGCGGGACCGTTGAGTACATGGGGGAGCTGTTTTTT CASGTVEYMGELFF
NA TRBJ1-2 TRBD1 TRBV12-5 TGTGCTAGTGGTTTGGGGACAGGGTCAGGGTATGGCTACACCTTC CASGLGTGSGYGYTF
NA TRBJ1-2 TRBD1 TRBV19 TGTGCCGTCTCAGGGGGCTATGGCTACACCTTC CAVSGGYGYTF
NA TRBJ2-5 NA TRBV5-1 TGCGCCAGCAGCTTGGCGCCCCAATCCCTCGGGGAGACCCAGTACTTC CASSLAPQSLGETQYF
NA TRBJ1-3 NA TRBV10-3 TGTGCCATCAGTGACGGACAGCAAAGCTCTGGAAACACCATATATTTT CAISDGQQSSGNTIYF
NA TRBJ1-1 NA TRBV7-2 TGTGCCAGCAGCTTTGCAGGGCGGGAAGCTTTCTTT CASSFAGREAFF
NA TRBJ2-7 NA TRBV7-2 TGTGCCAGCAGCCCCCAGGGGGGCTCCTACGAGCAGTACTTC CASSPQGGSYEQYF
NA TRBJ2-7 NA TRBV18 TGTGCCAGCTCCGTCGGGAGTGGAGGCGAGCAGTACTTC CASSVGSGGEQYF
once TRBJ2-7 NA TRBV27 TGTGCCAGCAGTTCTTTGACTAGACCCGAGCAGTACTTC CASSSLTRPEQYF
once TRBJ2-3 NA TRBV19 TGTGCCAGTAGTAGGTCAGAAAGAGGCACAGATACGCAGTATTTT CASSRSERGTDTQYF
NA TRBJ2-1 TRBD2 TRBV25-1 TGTGCCAGCAGTGAAGGGTCAAGCGGGGCTCAATTTGAGCAGTTCTTC CASSEGSSGAQFEQFF
NA TRBJ2-3 NA TRBV7-6 TGTGCCAGCAGCGACTCTCGAGGTACGCAGTATTTT CASSDSRGTQYF
NA TRBJ2-3 NA TRBV9 TGTGCCAGCAGCGAGGACTGGGATACGCAGTATTTT CASSEDWDTQYF
NA TRBJ2-6 NA TRBV13 TGTGCCAGCAGCTTGATCTCTGGGGCCAACGTCCTGACTTTC CASSLISGANVLTF
NA TRBJ2-3 NA TRBV5-1 TGCGCCAGCAGCTTGTGGGCAGCTAACACAGATACGCAGTATTTT CASSLWAANTDTQYF
NA TRBJ2-4 NA TRBV2 TGTGCCAGCAGTGAAAATCGCGGGATCGCCATTCAGTACTTC CASSENRGIAIQYF
NA TRBJ2-2 TRBD1 TRBV25-1 TGTGCCAGCAGTGAATGGCGAGGGGGCCAGAACACCGGGGAGCTGTTTTTT CASSEWRGGQNTGELFF
NA TRBJ1-5 NA TRBV28 TGTGCCAGCAGTTCACCTAATCAGCCCCAGCATTTT CASSSPNQPQHF
NA TRBJ2-7 NA TRBV28 TGTGCCAGCAGCCCCGCCCAGCGGGCGAACTACGAGCAGTACTTC CASSPAQRANYEQYF
NA TRBJ2-3 TRBD2 TRBV25-1 TGTGCCAGCAGCCAGACTAGCGGGAGGGCCGCCGCAGATACGCAGTATTTT CASSQTSGRAAADTQYF
NA TRBJ1-1 NA TRBV19 TGTGCCAGTAATAAGGAGGACAGGAACACTGAAGCTTTCTTT CASNKEDRNTEAFF
NA TRBJ1-1 TRBD1 TRBV19 TGTGCCAGTAGGCCCTTGGTCAGAGACAGGGAATTGGACACTGAAGCTTTCTTT CASRPLVRDRELDTEAFF
NA TRBJ2-3 NA TRBV19 TGTGCCACCGCTGATCGCGGGAAAAACCCCCCAGATACGCAGTATTTT CATADRGKNPPDTQYF
NA TRBJ2-7 NA TRBV11-2 TGTGCCAGCAGCTTGACAGACTACTCCTACGAGCAGTACTTC CASSLTDYSYEQYF
NA TRBJ2-2 NA TRBV14 TGTGCCAGCAGCCAAGGCGGGACCAGGAACGGGGAGCTGTTTTTT CASSQGGTRNGELFF
NA TRBJ1-3 NA TRBV11-2 TGTGCCAGCAGCTTAACCCGAAACACCATATATTTT CASSLTRNTIYF
NA TRBJ2-1 TRBD1 TRBV28 TGTGCCAGCAGTTTAAGGACAGGGAATTCCTACAATGAGCAGTTCTTC CASSLRTGNSYNEQFF
NA TRBJ2-7 TRBD2 TRBV9 TGTGCCAGCAGCGTAGAGAGCGGGATGTCCTACGAGCAGTACTTC CASSVESGMSYEQYF
NA TRBJ2-5 NA TRBV15 TGTGCCACCAGCAGAGGGTACGGAGAGACCCAGTACTTC CATSRGYGETQYF
few TRBJ1-5 NA TRBV2 TGTGCCAGCAGCTCTCAGGGCGGCTCGGAACAGCCCCAGCATTTT CASSSQGGSEQPQHF
NA TRBJ2-2 TRBD2 TRBV10-3 TGTGCCACCCGAGCCTTAGCGGGAGAAGGAGTGAGAGACACCGGGGAGCTGTTTTTT CATRALAGEGVRDTGELFF
NA TRBJ1-1 NA TRBV6-6 TGTGCCAGCAGTTACTCGGCGGACAGAAACACTGAAGCTTTCTTT CASSYSADRNTEAFF
NA TRBJ1-5 NA TRBV10-3 TGTGCCATCTCTTCCAGGGGCAATCAGCCCCAGCATTTT CAISSRGNQPQHF
NA TRBJ2-3 NA TRBV30 TGTGCCTGGAGTGTAGGGAGGTCCAGCACCCGGTGGGGAGGGCAGTATTTT CAWSVGRSSTRWGGQYF
NA TRBJ1-2 NA TRBV4-1 TGCGCCAGCAGCCAAAGGACGGACTATGGCTACACCTTC CASSQRTDYGYTF
NA TRBJ1-1 TRBD1 TRBV2 TGTGCCACCAGAGGGAACAGGGGAGTTGAAGCTTTCTTT CATRGNRGVEAFF
NA TRBJ2-3 TRBD2 TRBV6-5 TGTGCCAGCAGTTACTCCGCTAGCGGGGGCCCTATATGGTATTTT CASSYSASGGPIWYF
NA TRBJ2-1 NA TRBV28 TGTGCCAGCAGTTTAAACGGGAATGAGCAGTTCTTC CASSLNGNEQFF
NA TRBJ1-2 TRBD1 TRBV6-5 TGTGCCAGCAGCTACCTAGGACAGGGTTTGGTGTTTGGCTACACCTTC CASSYLGQGLVFGYTF